This TCR beta chain was profiled in a study of shared clonotypes between healthy human individuals. About the study: Each donor's CD4 naive and CD4 memory cells filled three plates apiece, CD8 naive two, and CD8 memory one.

V gave up 6 bases and J gave up 3 bases, with 21 bases separating them. The CDR3 length is 16 residues. Germline V gene data show CDR1 as MDHEN and CDR2 as SYDVKM. CD45RO-negative, CCR7-selected cells formed the naive CD8 fraction, which excluded terminally differentiated effector memory CD45RA+ cells. Note on this clone: As yet, its antigen is unknown.

Overall study results and limits: Shared across a few donors were around 5% of the naive CD4 clonotypes.

The repertoire was sequenced with immunoSEQ multiplex PCR; TCRdb's copy has only in-frame clones and lacks some. The sample shows about 2.1 million clones, around 93% of them seen only once. The chain has TRBV28 and TRBJ2-7; D possibly corresponds to TRBD2 (6 bases). Sample: naive CD8+ T cells from PBMCs. The origin of this receptor is a man in his late teens or twenties in good health. Some clones in this sample may be carry-over from other donors' samples. The CDR3 here is CASRQHGDSYLYEQYF. The CDR3 nucleotides read TGTGCCAGCAGACAACACGGGGACTCCTATCTCTACGAGCAGTACTTC.